The 27 T cell receptor beta chains presented below share a single source sample, sequenced in a study of T cells after posttransplantation cyclophosphamide. Assay used: immunoSEQ multiplex PCR; TCRdb lists only in-frame clones, some missing. The data show some 15,000 clones, 60% to 80% seen once. Busulfan-fludarabine conditioning, marrow transplant, and cyclophosphamide on days +3 and +4 were administered. The sequencing here drew on CD8+ T cells sorted from PBMCs, taken roughly 250 weeks after a stem cell transplant with posttransplant cyclophosphamide. All receptors derive from a female patient in her forties or fifties who received an allogeneic stem cell transplant from a related donor, was CMV-positive, and had no GVHD. The graft donor may have contributed some T cells.

J is TRBJ2-1 and V is TRBV11-2; D may be TRBD1 (6 bases). Germline V CDR1 and CDR2: SGHAT, FQNNGV. Trimming cost V 5 bases and J 4 bases, with 18 bases left between them. The CDR3 has 16 residues. The CDR3 reads CASSDLNREGYNEQFF. CDR3 nucleotides: TGTGCCAGCAGCGATTTGAACAGGGAAGGGTACAATGAGCAGTTCTTC.

The rearrangement joins TRBV5-4 to TRBJ1-1; 11 bases match TRBD1. The V gene end was trimmed by 4 bases and the J gene end by 4 bases; junction bases not matched to a gene: 6. In germline, CDR1 is SGHNT, CDR2 YYREEE (reference sequence). This CDR3 contains 15 residues. DNA of the CDR3: TGTGCCAGCAGCCCCTGGACAGGGGGCATCACTGAAGCTTTCTTT. This gives the protein CASSPWTGGITEAFF.

V is TRBV9 and J is TRBJ2-3, with 9 bases identical to TRBD2. The junction had 12 bases not matched to a gene; V was cut back by 3 bases and J by 4 bases. The CDR3 is made up of 17 amino acids. Germline-derived CDR1 and CDR2 are SGDLS and YYNGEE. CDR3 nucleotides: TGTGCCAGCAGCGGATTCCCGGGACTAGCAAATCCAGATACGCAGTATTTT. It encodes CASSGFPGLANPDTQYF.

The rearrangement joins TRBV27 to TRBJ2-7; 7 bases match TRBD1. V dropped 3 bases and J dropped 2; count of bases not matched to a gene: 7. CDR1 and CDR2 (germline): MNHEY, SMNVEV (reference sequence). There are 15 residues in the CDR3. The CDR3 spells CASSLLGDRAYEQYF. In DNA form, the CDR3 reads TGTGCCAGCAGTTTGCTAGGGGACAGAGCCTACGAGCAGTACTTC.

CDR3 in amino acids: CASSSSGTSYEQYF. Written as DNA, the CDR3 is TGTGCCAGCAGCTCCTCCGGGACATCCTACGAGCAGTACTTC. The chain is built from TRBV14 and TRBJ2-7, with D possibly TRBD1 on 6 matching bases. V dropped 5 bases and J dropped 1 base, with 12 bases sitting between them. The germline V gene encodes CDR1 SGHDN and CDR2 FVKESK. This CDR3 has 14 residues.

V and J are TRBV9 and TRBJ2-3; D unresolved. Trimming cost V 0 bases and J 2 bases, with 13 bases left between them. CDR3 length: 16 residues. The germline CDR1 and CDR2 sequences are SGDLS and YYNGEE. The CDR3: CASSVVLPRYTDTQYF. As DNA, the CDR3 is TGTGCCAGCAGCGTAGTCCTCCCTAGATACACAGATACGCAGTATTTT.

Only one count was recorded for this clone. This rearrangement joins TRBV5-1 to TRBJ1-1; a possible D gene is TRBD1 (5 bases). Looked up from germline, CDR1 is SGHRS and CDR2 is YFSETQ. This CDR3 region has 15 residues. V was clipped by 0 bases and J by 0 bases, with 9 bases between them. The CDR3 here is CASSLEAGMNTEAFF. As DNA, the CDR3 is TGCGCCAGCAGCTTGGAGGCAGGGATGAACACTGAAGCTTTCTTT.

This sequence joins TRBV2 and TRBJ2-7; tentative D call: TRBD2 (5 bases). Germline V CDR1 and CDR2: SNHLY, FYNNEI. This CDR3 contains 15 residues. V was cut by 0 bases and J by 3 bases, with 12 bases left in between. DNA of the CDR3: TGTGCCAGCAGTGAAGCAGGGTACGGGGACTACGAGCAGTACTTC. This encodes CASSEAGYGDYEQYF.

Regarding this clone: Other DNA sequences within the sample encode an identical CDR3. The genes are TRBV28 and TRBJ2-7; 9 positions agree with TRBD2. Trimming at V came to 2 bases and at J to 4 bases, leaving 3 bases not matched to a gene. This CDR3 is built from 14 residues. Germline values: CDR1 MDHEN, CDR2 SYDVKM. CDR3 bases: TGTGCCAGCAGTTTAGGACTAGCGAGGTACGAGCAGTACTTC. This sequence encodes CASSLGLARYEQYF.

The chain joins TRBV7-9 to TRBJ2-3; TRBD1 matches at 10 bases. Germline CDR1 SEHNR, CDR2 FQNEAQ (reference sequence). The V segment lost 5 bases and the J segment 2 bases; nucleotides outside the gene matches: 4. This CDR3 region has 15 residues. As DNA, the CDR3 is TGTGCCAGCAGCCTGGGACAGGGGAACACAGATACGCAGTATTTT. Translation: CASSLGQGNTDTQYF.

The rearrangement uses TRBV5-6 and TRBJ1-5, with 11 bases that match TRBD1. The germline CDR1 and CDR2 sequences are SGHDT and YYEEEE. The CDR3 runs to 16 residues. The V segment lost 4 bases and the J segment 6 bases; nucleotides outside the gene matches: 9. For the CDR3, the DNA is TGTGCCAGCAGCCACGGCCCGGGACAGGGGGGTCAGCCCCAGCATTTT. Protein product: CASSHGPGQGGQPQHF.

This chain uses TRBV4-2 with TRBJ1-4; tentatively, D is TRBD1 (6 bases). The CDR3 runs to 17 residues. Germline assignment: CDR1 LGHNA and CDR2 YNFKEQ. Trimming took 2 bases from V and 4 from J, leaving 17 bases between them. CDR3: CASSQIASQGINEKLFF. CDR3 DNA sequence: TGTGCCAGCAGCCAAATAGCCTCCCAGGGGATTAATGAAAAACTGTTTTTT.

The rearrangement joins TRBV9 to TRBJ2-7; maybe TRBD1 (5 bases). V was clipped by 4 bases and J by 3 bases, with 11 bases between them. The CDR3 is made up of 13 amino acids. Germline lookup yields CDR1 SGDLS and CDR2 YYNGEE. The DNA for the CDR3 is TGTGCCAGCAGCCCAACAGGATTCTACGAGCAGTACTTC. It encodes CASSPTGFYEQYF.

The CDR3 reads CAISEGASSYNSPLHF. The CDR3 region has the DNA TGTGCCATCAGTGAGGGAGCGAGCTCCTATAATTCACCCCTCCACTTT. The chain joins TRBV10-3 to TRBJ1-6; unclear D gene. Trimming stripped 2 bases from V and 0 bases from J, with 8 bases between. This CDR3 has 16 residues. Germline-derived CDR1 and CDR2 are ENHRY and SYGVKD.

This clone was detected only a few times. The chain uses TRBV7-3 and TRBJ1-1, with TRBD1 matching over 9 bases. The J segment lost 5 bases and the V segment lost 4 bases, leaving 8 bases of the junction unmatched. This CDR3 contains 15 residues. Germline CDR1 SGHTA, CDR2 FQGTGA. CDR3 protein: CASSSTGGGGTEAFF. CDR3 in DNA: TGTGCCAGCAGCTCAACAGGGGGCGGAGGAACTGAAGCTTTCTTT.

In this sample, this clone turned up once. The V and J genes are TRBV5-5 and TRBJ1-2; 7 nucleotides agree with TRBD1. The CDR3 spans 15 residues. Trimming cost V 4 bases and J 0 bases; bases outside gene matches: 6. The V gene's germline CDR1 is SGHKS and CDR2 YYEKEE (reference sequence). For the CDR3, the DNA is TGTGCCAGCAGCCTGGAAGGGACAGCTAACTATGGCTACACCTTC. It translates to CASSLEGTANYGYTF.

The chain is built from TRBV4-1 and TRBJ1-5, with a possible D match to TRBD1 (5 bases). This CDR3 has 14 amino acids. The germline V gene has CDR1 MGHRA and CDR2 YSYEKL. V shed 4 bases and J shed 5 bases, with 12 bases lying between them. The DNA for the CDR3 is TGCGCCAGCAGCCCAAGTTTCAGGGATCAGCCCCAGCATTTT. Amino acid sequence: CASSPSFRDQPQHF.

This clone was detected a few times. The chain couples TRBV27 to TRBJ1-1; D gene unclear. Looked up from germline, CDR1 is MNHEY and CDR2 is SMNVEV (reference sequence). V was trimmed by 6 bases and J by 0 bases, leaving 11 bases between them. CDR3 length: 14 residues. This CDR3 is CASRPTPMNTEAFF. CDR3 coding DNA: TGTGCCAGCAGACCAACACCGATGAACACTGAAGCTTTCTTT.

This clone was picked up a small number of times. The chain combines TRBV7-6 with TRBJ1-6, with 7 bases fitting TRBD1. The CDR3 length is 14 residues. Per germline, CDR1 SGHVS and CDR2 FNYEAQ. V trimming: 5 bases; J trimming: 10 bases; junction bases outside the gene matches: 8. Here the CDR3 reads CASSATGFGSPLHF. For the CDR3, the DNA is TGTGCCAGCAGCGCGACAGGGTTTGGGTCACCCCTCCACTTT.

The chain carries TRBV27 and TRBJ1-2, with D unresolved. The CDR3 contains 15 residues. Trimming cost V 6 bases and J 4 bases, with 18 bases left between them. CDR1 is MNHEY and CDR2 is SMNVEV in the germline V gene (reference sequence). CDR3 protein: CASRAFSGEGYGYTF. The CDR3 DNA reads TGTGCCAGCAGGGCCTTTTCGGGCGAGGGCTATGGCTACACCTTC.

The chain employs TRBV15 and TRBJ2-1, with D possibly being TRBD2 (5 bases). This CDR3 is 13 amino acids long. V dropped 0 bases and J dropped 6 bases, with 6 bases sitting between them. Germline V lookup: CDR1 LNHNV, CDR2 YYDKDF (reference sequence). The CDR3 protein is CATSREGSNEQFF. CDR3 DNA sequence: TGTGCCACCAGCAGAGAAGGGAGCAATGAGCAGTTCTTC.

V gene TRBV6-6 combines with J gene TRBJ2-5; 14 nucleotides align to TRBD2. CDR3 length equals 15 residues. Trimming took 7 bases from V and 4 from J; bases not matched to a gene: 5. CDR1 is MNHNY, CDR2 SVGAGI, per germline (reference sequence). This CDR3 reads CASTRLAGGRETQYF. Written as DNA, the CDR3 is TGTGCCAGCACCCGACTAGCGGGGGGGCGAGAGACCCAGTACTTC.

The J gene is TRBJ2-7, the V gene TRBV4-3; 8 bases align to TRBD1. CDR1 and CDR2 (germline): LGHNA, YSLEER. With 0 bases clipped from V and 5 bases from J, the junction kept 6 bases outside the gene matches. The CDR3 contains 15 residues. CDR3 sequence reads: CASSQDPGQANEQYF. The DNA of the CDR3 is TGCGCCAGCAGCCAAGATCCGGGACAGGCGAACGAGCAGTACTTC.

The chain joins TRBV29-1 to TRBJ1-2; tentative D call: TRBD1 (6 bases). Germline V gives CDR1 SQVTM, CDR2 ANQGSEA. V was shortened by 3 bases and J by 3 bases, with 8 bases between the two germline ends. The CDR3 length is 12 residues. The CDR3 region is CSVDRGDYGYTF. The CDR3 nucleotides are TGCAGCGTTGACAGGGGTGACTATGGCTACACCTTC.

This clone was observed a handful of times. V is TRBV7-6 and J is TRBJ2-7; weak D call: TRBD1 (5 bases). Trimming left V 2 bases short and J 5 bases short, with 10 bases between. The CDR3 totals 13 residues. The germline CDR1 and CDR2 sequences are SGHVS and FNYEAQ. CDR3 nucleotides: TGTGCCAGCAGCTTAAAGCAGGGCCACGAGCAGTACTTC. Translating it yields CASSLKQGHEQYF.

The chain employs TRBV7-9 and TRBJ1-6; no firm D call. Trimming left V 4 bases short and J 0 bases short, with 13 bases between. The CDR3 spans 17 residues. Germline CDR1 and CDR2: SEHNR and FQNEAQ (reference sequence). The CDR3 nucleotides are TGTGCCAGCAGCTCGAAAGGTCGGGTCTCCTATAATTCACCCCTCCACTTT. The encoded protein is CASSSKGRVSYNSPLHF.

The V gene is TRBV5-6, the J gene TRBJ1-5; D is possibly TRBD1 (5 bases). CDR3 length: 16 residues. Germline V gene data show CDR1 as SGHDT and CDR2 as YYEEEE. V was cut by 0 bases and J by 1 base, with 11 bases left in between. CDR3 amino acids: CASSLARVGSNQPQHF. The CDR3 bases are TGTGCCAGCAGCTTGGCCAGGGTAGGGAGCAATCAGCCCCAGCATTTT.